This T cell receptor beta chain was recorded in a study of PD-1 blockade in classical Hodgkin lymphoma. This table comes from immunoSEQ multiplex PCR, and its TCRdb copy is limited to in-frame clones, with some not included. In the table there are approximately 6,600 clones, roughly half of which are singletons. This clone was observed a few times. Its antigen is unidentified. Germline CDR1 reads MNHNY; CDR2 reads SVGAGI (reference sequence). V lost 6 bases, J lost 8 bases, and 20 bases lay in between. The CDR3 extends over 16 amino acids. Each patient experienced a relapse that followed autologous stem cell transplantation, and brentuximab vedotin exposure varied. Magnetic negative selection isolated CD8+ T cells from thawed PBMCs. Study-level results: TCR diversity in CD4+, not CD8+, cells rose significantly by C4D1. Relapsed/refractory patients reportedly had lower baseline diversity than newly diagnosed patients. Newly diagnosed and completely responding patients shared comparable baseline diversity.

This material consisted of CD8+ T cells from blood, taken at baseline. The chain couples TRBV6-6 to TRBJ1-6; maybe TRBD1 (5 bases). This TCR derives from a human donor with classical Hodgkin lymphoma. The CDR3 sequence: CASRRPPGARDSPLHF. The DNA for the CDR3 is TGTGCCAGCAGACGTCCCCCTGGGGCCCGGGATTCACCCCTCCACTTT.